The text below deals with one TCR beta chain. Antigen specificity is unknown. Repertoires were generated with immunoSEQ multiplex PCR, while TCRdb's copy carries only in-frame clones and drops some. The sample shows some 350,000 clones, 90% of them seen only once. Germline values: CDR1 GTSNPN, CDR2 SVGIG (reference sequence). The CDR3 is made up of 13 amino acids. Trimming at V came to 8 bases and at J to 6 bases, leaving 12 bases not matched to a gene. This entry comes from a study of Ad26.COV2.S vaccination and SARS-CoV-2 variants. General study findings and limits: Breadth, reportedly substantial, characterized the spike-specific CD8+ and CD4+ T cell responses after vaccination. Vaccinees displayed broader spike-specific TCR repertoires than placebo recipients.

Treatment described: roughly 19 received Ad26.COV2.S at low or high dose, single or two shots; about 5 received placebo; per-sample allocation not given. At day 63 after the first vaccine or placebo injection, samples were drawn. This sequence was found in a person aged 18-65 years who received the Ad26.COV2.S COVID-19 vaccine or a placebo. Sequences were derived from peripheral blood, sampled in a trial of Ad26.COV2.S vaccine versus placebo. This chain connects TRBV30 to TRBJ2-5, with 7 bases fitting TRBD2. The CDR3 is CAQARGGSQTQYF. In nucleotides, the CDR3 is TGTGCCCAGGCCCGGGGCGGGAGTCAGACCCAGTACTTC.